This T cell receptor beta chain was found in a study of blood T cell repertoires in COVID-19. In Seattle, patients joined the study during active infection and were tracked longitudinally. The CDR3 sequence is 15 residues long. V gave up 0 bases and J gave up 8 bases; unmatched junction bases: 12. Germline-derived CDR1 and CDR2 are GTSNPN and SVGIG (reference sequence). The protocol was immunoSEQ multiplex PCR, while the TCRdb copy is restricted to in-frame clones and leaves out a portion. Here the sample spans fewer than 350,000 clones, 75% to 90% being singletons. The chain combines TRBV30 with TRBJ1-2; 7 nucleotides align to TRBD1. Sequenced material: peripheral blood. This receptor was taken from a woman aged 70-85 years with COVID-19, enrolled during active disease. CDR3 in DNA: TGTGCCTGGAGTGTAGGGACAGCCATTAAAAAGGGCTACACCTTC. Amino acid sequence: CAWSVGTAIKKGYTF.